These 7 T cell receptor beta chains came from one sample sequenced in a study of shared clonotypes between healthy human individuals. Produced via immunoSEQ multiplex PCR; TCRdb's table is partial and in-frame only. The table lists roughly 2,500,000 clones, 80% to 95% of them singletons. The sequenced sample consisted of naive CD4+ T cells from PBMCs. Subset described: CD45RA+ positively selected. All receptors derive from a man younger than 30 in good health. Some clones in this sample may be carry-over from other donors' samples.

Details on this clone: This sample also contains other DNA sequences that code for the same CDR3. The gene calls are TRBV28 and TRBJ1-4; D gene uncertain. This CDR3 is 12 amino acids long. Trimming took off 0 bases at V and 8 bases at J, with 4 bases between the two ends. Germline V gene lookup returns CDR1 MDHEN and CDR2 SYDVKM. The CDR3 DNA follows: TGTGCCAGCAGTTTATGGGGGGAAAAACTGTTTTTT. It codes for CASSLWGEKLFF.

The chain combines TRBV7-3 with TRBJ2-7; 8 bases map to TRBD2. The length of the CDR3 is 16 residues. The ends lost 2 bases at V and 3 bases at J; junction bases unmatched: 9. CDR1 SGHTA and CDR2 FQGTGA come from the germline V gene. Here the CDR3 reads CASSLGTERENYEQYF. CDR3 DNA sequence: TGTGCCAGCAGCTTAGGTACCGAGCGGGAGAACTACGAGCAGTACTTC.

The chain links TRBV5-6 to TRBJ2-7, with 9 positions matching TRBD1. Trimming at V came to 3 bases and at J to 6 bases, leaving 7 bases not matched to a gene. This CDR3 is 14 amino acids long. Germline V gives CDR1 SGHDT, CDR2 YYEEEE. This CDR3 is CASSSPGQGTEQYF. The CDR3, as DNA: TGTGCCAGCAGCTCTCCGGGACAGGGTACCGAGCAGTACTTC.

The chain employs TRBV12-5 and TRBJ1-1, with a weak D call TRBD1 (5 bases). Trimming cost V 4 bases and J 2 bases, with 17 bases left between them. From germline, CDR1 is LGHNT and CDR2 FRNRAP. This CDR3 has 16 residues. This CDR3 is CASGSTSRDGNTEAFF. DNA of the CDR3: TGTGCTAGTGGTTCAACTTCTCGGGACGGTAACACTGAAGCTTTCTTT.

This chain links TRBV2 with TRBJ2-3, with TRBD2 as a possible D gene (5 bases). This CDR3 is built from 16 residues. V lost 6 bases and J 5 bases, leaving 21 bases between the germline ends. Germline V lookup: CDR1 SNHLY, CDR2 FYNNEI. CDR3 nucleotide sequence: TGTGCCAGCAGCCTCTCCGGCGAGCGGAGATTAGATACGCAGTATTTT. It yields the protein CASSLSGERRLDTQYF.

This clone was seen more than once but under ten times. The CDR3 nucleotides read TGCGCCAGCAGTGAGTACGTCGACAGCGCTAGCTACGAGCAGTACTTC. Amino acids: CASSEYVDSASYEQYF. This chain joins TRBV10-1 and TRBJ2-7, with D tentatively TRBD1 (5 bases). V was trimmed by 1 base and J by 3 bases, leaving 16 bases between them. This CDR3 has 16 amino acids. Looked up from germline, CDR1 is WNHNN and CDR2 is SYGVQD (reference sequence).

The genes are TRBV4-1 and TRBJ2-5; D gene uncertain. V gave up 4 bases and J gave up 1 base, with 13 bases separating them. This CDR3 has 15 residues. CDR1 is MGHRA, CDR2 YSYEKL, per germline. CDR3 in DNA: TGCGCCAGCAGCCCAAACGAGCCCTCCCAAGAGACCCAGTACTTC. Translation gives CASSPNEPSQETQYF.